This TCR beta chain was obtained from a study of response to subunit inactivated influenza vaccine. Findings of the study overall: Authors suggested each seasonal flu vaccination may recruit only limited numbers of new T cells.

TCRdb reprocessed the RT-PCR reads via MiXCR and lists one record per CDR3 protein. The sample lists about 180,000 distinct CDR3 sequences, about 10% occurring once. This clonotype was counted only a few times. Its target is unknown. The CDR3 covers 16 residues. Germline loops: CDR1 SGHRS, CDR2 YFSETQ. V shed 0 bases, J shed 5 bases, and the junction held 5 bases outside the gene matches. This rearrangement joins TRBV5-1 to TRBJ2-1; 10 nucleotides agree with TRBD2. The source of this sequence is a man between 50 and 70 years old who received an inactivated influenza vaccine. The material sequenced was CD8+ T cells sorted from PBMCs, taken roughly 24 months after vaccination. The CDR3 DNA reads TGCGCCAGCAGCTTGGAACCGGGACTAGCGAACAATGAGCAGTTCTTC. Residues: CASSLEPGLANNEQFF.